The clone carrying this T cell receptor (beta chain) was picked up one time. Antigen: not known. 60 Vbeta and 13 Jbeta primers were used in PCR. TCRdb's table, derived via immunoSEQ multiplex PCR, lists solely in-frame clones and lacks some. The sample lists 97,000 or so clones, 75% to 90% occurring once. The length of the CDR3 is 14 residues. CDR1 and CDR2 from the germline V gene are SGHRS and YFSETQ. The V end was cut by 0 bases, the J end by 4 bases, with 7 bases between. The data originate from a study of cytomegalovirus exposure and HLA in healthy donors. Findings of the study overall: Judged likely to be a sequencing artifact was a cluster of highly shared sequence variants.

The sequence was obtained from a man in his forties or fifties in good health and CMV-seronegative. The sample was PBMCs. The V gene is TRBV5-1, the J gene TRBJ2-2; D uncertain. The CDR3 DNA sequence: TGCGCCAGCAGCTTGGCCCCTTCCACCGGGGAGCTGTTTTTT. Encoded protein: CASSLAPSTGELFF.